The source of this T cell receptor (beta chain) is a study of T-cell memory formation after mild COVID-19. Constant-segment primers and 5'RACE yielded cDNA libraries for TCR alpha and TCR beta, each carrying sample barcodes and UMIs. TCRdb itself ran the 5' RACE reads through MiXCR, one entry per CDR3 protein. The sample has 120,000 or so distinct CDR3 sequences, 5% to 6.5% seen once; the top ten hold around 2%. Whole-study findings and limits: The finding that pre-infection memory included some responding clones suggested that cross-reactive memory joined.

V lost 3 bases to trimming and J lost 5 bases; unmatched junction nucleotides: 2. Germline assignment: CDR1 DFQATT and CDR2 SNEGSKA (reference sequence). The CDR3 sequence is 12 residues long. This clonotype came up many times. Its target is not known. The receptor comes from an adult woman who had mild COVID-19 (a few samples of this study predate the infection). Cell type and time point are not known. V is TRBV20-1 and J is TRBJ2-7; 9 nucleotides align to TRBD1. Sequencing used PBMCs or a T cell subset sorted from them (not recorded which). The CDR3 spells CSASRQGDEQYF. Written as DNA, the CDR3 is TGCAGTGCTAGTAGACAGGGGGACGAGCAGTACTTC.